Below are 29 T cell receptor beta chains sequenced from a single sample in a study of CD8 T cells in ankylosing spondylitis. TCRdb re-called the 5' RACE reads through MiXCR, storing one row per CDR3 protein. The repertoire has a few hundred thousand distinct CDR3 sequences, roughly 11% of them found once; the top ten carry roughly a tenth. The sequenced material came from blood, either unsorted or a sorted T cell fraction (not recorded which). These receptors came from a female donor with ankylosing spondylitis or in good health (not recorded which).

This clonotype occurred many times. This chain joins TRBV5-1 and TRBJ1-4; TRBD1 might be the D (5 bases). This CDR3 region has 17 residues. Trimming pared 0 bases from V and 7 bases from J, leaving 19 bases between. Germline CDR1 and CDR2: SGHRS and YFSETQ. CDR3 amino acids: CASSLDNPPGGSEKLFF. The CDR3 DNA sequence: TGCGCCAGCAGCTTGGACAACCCCCCCGGGGGGAGTGAAAAACTGTTTTTT.

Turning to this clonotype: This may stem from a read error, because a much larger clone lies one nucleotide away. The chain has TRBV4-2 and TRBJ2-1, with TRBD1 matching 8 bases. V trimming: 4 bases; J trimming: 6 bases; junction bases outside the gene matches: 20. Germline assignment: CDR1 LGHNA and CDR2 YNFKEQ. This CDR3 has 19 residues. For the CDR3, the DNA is TGTGCCAGCAGCCTTCGGGGGTTAATAAATGGACAGGGAAGCAATGAGCAGTTCTTC. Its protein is CASSLRGLINGQGSNEQFF.

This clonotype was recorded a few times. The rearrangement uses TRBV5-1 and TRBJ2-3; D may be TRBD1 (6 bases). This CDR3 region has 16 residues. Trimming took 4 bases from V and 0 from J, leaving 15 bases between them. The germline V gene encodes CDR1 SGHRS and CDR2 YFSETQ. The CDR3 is CASSRAGTQSTDTQYF. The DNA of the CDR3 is TGCGCCAGCAGCCGTGCCGGGACACAGAGCACAGATACGCAGTATTTT.

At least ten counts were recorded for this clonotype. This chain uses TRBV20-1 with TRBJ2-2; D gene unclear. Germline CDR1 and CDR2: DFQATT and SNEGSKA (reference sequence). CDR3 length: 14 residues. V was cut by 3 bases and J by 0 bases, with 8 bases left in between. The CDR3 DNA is TGCAGTGCTAGTCACAGCGCGAACACCGGGGAGCTGTTTTTT. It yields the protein CSASHSANTGELFF.

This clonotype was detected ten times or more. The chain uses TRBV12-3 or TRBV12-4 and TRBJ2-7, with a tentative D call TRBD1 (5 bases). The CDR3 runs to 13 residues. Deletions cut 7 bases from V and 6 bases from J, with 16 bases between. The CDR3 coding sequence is TGTGCCAGCACCGAACAGGTCAAGGGCGAGCAGTACTTC. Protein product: CASTEQVKGEQYF.

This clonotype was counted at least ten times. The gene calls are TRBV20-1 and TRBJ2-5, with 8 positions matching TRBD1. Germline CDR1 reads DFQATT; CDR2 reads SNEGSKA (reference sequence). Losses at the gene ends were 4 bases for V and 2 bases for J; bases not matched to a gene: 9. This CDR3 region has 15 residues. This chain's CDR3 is CSATIKNRGQETQYF. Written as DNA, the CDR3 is TGCAGTGCTACAATCAAAAACAGGGGGCAAGAGACCCAGTACTTC.

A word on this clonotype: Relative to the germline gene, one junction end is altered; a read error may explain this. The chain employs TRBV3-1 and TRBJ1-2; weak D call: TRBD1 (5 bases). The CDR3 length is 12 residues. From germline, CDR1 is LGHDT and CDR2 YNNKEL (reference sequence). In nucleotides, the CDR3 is TGTGCCAGCAGCCATGGGGGTAGAGGCTACCCCTTC. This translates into CASSHGGRGYPF.

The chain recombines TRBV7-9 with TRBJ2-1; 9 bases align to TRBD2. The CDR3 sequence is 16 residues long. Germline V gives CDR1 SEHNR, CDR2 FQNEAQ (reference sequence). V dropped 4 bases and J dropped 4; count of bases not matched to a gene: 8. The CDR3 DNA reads TGTGCCAGCAGCTCCCCGGCGGGAGGGCTTTACAATGAGCAGTTCTTC. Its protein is CASSSPAGGLYNEQFF.

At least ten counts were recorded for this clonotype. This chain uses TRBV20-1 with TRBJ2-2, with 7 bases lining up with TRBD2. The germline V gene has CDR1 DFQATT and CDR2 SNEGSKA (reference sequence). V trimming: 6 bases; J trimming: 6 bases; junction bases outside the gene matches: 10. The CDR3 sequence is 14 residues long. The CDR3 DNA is TGCAGTGCCAAGACTAGCTCCGGTTCCGGGGAGCTGTTTTTT. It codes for CSAKTSSGSGELFF.

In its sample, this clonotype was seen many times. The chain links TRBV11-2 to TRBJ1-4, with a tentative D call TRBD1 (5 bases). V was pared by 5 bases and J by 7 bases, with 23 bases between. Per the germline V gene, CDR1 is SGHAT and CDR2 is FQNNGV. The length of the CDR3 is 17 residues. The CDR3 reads CASSPEFQRPQGEKLFF. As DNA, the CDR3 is TGTGCCAGCAGCCCCGAGTTTCAGAGGCCCCAGGGTGAAAAACTGTTTTTT.

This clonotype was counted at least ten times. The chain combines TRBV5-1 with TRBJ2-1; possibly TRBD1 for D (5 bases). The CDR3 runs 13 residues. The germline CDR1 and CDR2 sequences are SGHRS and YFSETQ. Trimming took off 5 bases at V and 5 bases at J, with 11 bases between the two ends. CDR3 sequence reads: CASRLDSNNEQFF. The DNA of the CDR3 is TGCGCCAGCAGGTTAGACAGTAACAATGAGCAGTTCTTC.

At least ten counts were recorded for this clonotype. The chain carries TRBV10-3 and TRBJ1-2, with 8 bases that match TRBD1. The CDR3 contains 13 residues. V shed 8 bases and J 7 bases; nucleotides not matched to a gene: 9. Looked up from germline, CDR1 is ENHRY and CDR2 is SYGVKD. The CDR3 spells CAIRDQGAGGYTF. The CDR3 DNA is TGTGCCATCCGGGATCAGGGGGCAGGTGGCTACACCTTC.

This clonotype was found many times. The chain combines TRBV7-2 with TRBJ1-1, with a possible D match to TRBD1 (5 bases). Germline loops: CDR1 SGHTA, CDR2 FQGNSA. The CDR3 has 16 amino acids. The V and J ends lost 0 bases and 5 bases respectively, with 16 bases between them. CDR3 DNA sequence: TGTGCCAGCAGCTTAGCTTCAGAGGGGTCGGGAACTGAAGCTTTCTTT. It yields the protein CASSLASEGSGTEAFF. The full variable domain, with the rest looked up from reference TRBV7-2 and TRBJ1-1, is GAGVSQSPSNKVTEKGKDVELRCDPISGHTALYWYRQSLGQGLEFLIYFQGNSAPDKSGLPSDRFSAERTGGSVSTLTIQRTQQEDSAVYLCASSLASEGSGTEAFFGQGTRLTVV.

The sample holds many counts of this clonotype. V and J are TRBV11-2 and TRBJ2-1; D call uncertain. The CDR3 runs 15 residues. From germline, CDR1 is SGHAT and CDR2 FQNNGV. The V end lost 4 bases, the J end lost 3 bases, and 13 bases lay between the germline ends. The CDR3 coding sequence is TGTGCCAGCAGCTCGTCTAAGGATGGCTACAATGAGCAGTTCTTC. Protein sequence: CASSSSKDGYNEQFF.

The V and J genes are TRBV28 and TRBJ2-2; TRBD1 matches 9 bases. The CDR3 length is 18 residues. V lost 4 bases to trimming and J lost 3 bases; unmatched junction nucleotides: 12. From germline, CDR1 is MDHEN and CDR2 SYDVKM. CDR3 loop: CASSSPGQGFLDTGELFF. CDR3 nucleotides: TGTGCCAGCAGTTCTCCGGGACAGGGTTTTTTGGACACCGGGGAGCTGTTTTTT.

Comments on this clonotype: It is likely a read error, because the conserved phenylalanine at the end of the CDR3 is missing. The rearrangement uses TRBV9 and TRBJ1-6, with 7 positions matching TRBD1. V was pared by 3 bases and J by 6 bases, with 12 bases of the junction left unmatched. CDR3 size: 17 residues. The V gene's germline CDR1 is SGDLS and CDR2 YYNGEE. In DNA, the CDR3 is TGTGCCAGCAGCGGAGAACGAGACAGGGCGAGTAATTCACCCCTCCACTTA. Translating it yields CASSGERDRASNSPLHL.

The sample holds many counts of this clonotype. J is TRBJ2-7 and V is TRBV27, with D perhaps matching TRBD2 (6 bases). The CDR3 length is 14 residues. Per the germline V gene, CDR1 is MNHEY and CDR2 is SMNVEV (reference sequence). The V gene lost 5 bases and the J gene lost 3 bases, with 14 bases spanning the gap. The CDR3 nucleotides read TGTGCCAGCAGTCCTTCGGGACTTAACTACGAGCAGTACTTC. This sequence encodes CASSPSGLNYEQYF.

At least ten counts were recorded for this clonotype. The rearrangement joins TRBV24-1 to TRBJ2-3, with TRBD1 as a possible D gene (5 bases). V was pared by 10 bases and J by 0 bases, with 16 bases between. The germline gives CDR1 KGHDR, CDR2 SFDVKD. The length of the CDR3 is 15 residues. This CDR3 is CATEDSSRSTDTQYF. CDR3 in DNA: TGTGCCACTGAAGACAGTTCCCGTAGCACAGATACGCAGTATTTT.

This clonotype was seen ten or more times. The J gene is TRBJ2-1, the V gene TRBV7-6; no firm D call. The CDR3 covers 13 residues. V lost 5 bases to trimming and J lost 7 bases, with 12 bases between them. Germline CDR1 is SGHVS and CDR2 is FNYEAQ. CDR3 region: CASSPLNGNEQFF. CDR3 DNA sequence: TGTGCCAGCAGCCCTCTTAATGGGAATGAGCAGTTCTTC. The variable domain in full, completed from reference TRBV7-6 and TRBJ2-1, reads GAGVSQSPRYKVTKRGQDVALRCDPISGHVSLYWYRQALGQGPEFLTYFNYEAQQDKSGLPNDRFSAERPEGSISTLTIQRTEQRDSAMYRCASSPLNGNEQFFGPGTRLTVL.

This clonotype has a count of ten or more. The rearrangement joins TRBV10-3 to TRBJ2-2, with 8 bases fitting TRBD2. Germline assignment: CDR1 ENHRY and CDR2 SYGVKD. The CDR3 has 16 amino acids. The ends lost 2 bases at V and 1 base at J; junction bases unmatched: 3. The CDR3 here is CAISERGLVNTGELFF. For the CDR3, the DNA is TGTGCCATCAGTGAGAGGGGACTAGTGAACACCGGGGAGCTGTTTTTT.

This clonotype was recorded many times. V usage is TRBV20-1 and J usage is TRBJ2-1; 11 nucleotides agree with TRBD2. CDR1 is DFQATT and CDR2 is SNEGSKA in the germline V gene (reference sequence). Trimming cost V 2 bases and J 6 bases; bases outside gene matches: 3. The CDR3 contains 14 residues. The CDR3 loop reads CSARQLAGVNEQFF. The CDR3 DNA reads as TGCAGTGCTAGACAACTAGCGGGGGTCAATGAGCAGTTCTTC.

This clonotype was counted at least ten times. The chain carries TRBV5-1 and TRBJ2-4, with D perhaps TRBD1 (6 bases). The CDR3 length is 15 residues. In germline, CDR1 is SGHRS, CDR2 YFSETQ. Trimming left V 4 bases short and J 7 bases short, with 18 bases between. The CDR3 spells CASSEEGGPWNIQYF. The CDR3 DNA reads TGCGCCAGCAGCGAGGAAGGGGGACCTTGGAACATTCAGTACTTC.

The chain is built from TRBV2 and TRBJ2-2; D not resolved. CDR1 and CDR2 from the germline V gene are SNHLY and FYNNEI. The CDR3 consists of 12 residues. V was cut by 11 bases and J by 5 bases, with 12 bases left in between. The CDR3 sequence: CAVSKGTGELFF. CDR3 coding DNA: TGTGCCGTTTCGAAGGGTACCGGGGAGCTGTTTTTT.

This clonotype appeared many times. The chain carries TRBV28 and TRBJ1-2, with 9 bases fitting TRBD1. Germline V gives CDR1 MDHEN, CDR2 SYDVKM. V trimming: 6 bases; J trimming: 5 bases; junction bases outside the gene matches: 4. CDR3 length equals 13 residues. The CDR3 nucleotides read TGTGCCAGCAGCAGAGGACAGGGGTATGGCTACACCTTC. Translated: CASSRGQGYGYTF.

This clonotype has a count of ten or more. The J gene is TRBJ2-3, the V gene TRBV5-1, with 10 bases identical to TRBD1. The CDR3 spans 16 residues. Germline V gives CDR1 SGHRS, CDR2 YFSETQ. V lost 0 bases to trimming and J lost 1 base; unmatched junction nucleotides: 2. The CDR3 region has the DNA TGCGCCAGCAGCTTGGCCGGGACAGGGGGCACAGATACGCAGTATTTT. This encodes CASSLAGTGGTDTQYF.

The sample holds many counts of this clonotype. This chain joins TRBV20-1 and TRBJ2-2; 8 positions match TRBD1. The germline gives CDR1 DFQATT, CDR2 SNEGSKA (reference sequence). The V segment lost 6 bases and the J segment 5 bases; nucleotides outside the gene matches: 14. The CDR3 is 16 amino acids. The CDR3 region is CSASPLDRVLTGELFF. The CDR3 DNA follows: TGCAGTGCGAGCCCCTTGGACAGGGTTTTGACCGGGGAGCTGTTTTTT.

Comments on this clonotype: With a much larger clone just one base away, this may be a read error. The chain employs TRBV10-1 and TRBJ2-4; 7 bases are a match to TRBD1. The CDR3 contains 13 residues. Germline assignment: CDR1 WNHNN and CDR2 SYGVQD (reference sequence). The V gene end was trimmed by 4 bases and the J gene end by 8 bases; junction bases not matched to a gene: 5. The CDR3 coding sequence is TGCGCCAGCAGTGTGACAGGGATGGACATTCAGTACTTC. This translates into CASSVTGMDIQYF.

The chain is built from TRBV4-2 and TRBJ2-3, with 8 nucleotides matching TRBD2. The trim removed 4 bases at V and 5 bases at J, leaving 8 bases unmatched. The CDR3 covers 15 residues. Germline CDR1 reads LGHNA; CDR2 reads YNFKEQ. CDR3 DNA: TGTGCCAGCAGCCCAAGCGGGAGTGTGGGAGATACGCAGTATTTT. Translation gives CASSPSGSVGDTQYF.

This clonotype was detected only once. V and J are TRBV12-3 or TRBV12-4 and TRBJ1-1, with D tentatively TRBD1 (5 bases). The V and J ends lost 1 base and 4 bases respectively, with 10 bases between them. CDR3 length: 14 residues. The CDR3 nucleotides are TGTGCCAGCAGTTTAGTTCGGGGCCTCACTGAAGCTTTCTTT. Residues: CASSLVRGLTEAFF.